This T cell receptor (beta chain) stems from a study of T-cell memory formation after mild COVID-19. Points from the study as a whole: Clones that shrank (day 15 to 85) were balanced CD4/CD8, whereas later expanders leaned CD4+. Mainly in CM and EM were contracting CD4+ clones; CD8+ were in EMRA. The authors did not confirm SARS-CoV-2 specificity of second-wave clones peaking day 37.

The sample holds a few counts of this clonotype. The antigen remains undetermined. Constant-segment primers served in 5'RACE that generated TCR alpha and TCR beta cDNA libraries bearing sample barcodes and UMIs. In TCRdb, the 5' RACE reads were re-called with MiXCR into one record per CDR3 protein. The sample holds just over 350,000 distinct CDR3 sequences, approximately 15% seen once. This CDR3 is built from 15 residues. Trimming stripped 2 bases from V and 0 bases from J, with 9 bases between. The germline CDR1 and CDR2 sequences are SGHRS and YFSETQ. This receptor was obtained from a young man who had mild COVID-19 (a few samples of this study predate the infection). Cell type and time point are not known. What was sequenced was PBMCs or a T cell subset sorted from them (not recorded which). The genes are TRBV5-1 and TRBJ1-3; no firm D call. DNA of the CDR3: TGCGCCAGCAGCTTTGAGGGAGGCTCTGGAAACACCATATATTTT. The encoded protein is CASSFEGGSGNTIYF.